One sample yielded the 24 T cell receptor beta chains listed below, sequenced in a study of response to subunit inactivated influenza vaccine. TCRdb called the RT-PCR reads again in MiXCR, with one record for every CDR3 protein. The sample lists under 750,000 distinct CDR3 sequences, roughly 10% occurring once. Here the sequenced sample was PBMCs from blood, taken on the day of vaccination. All receptors come from a man in his forties or fifties who received an inactivated influenza vaccine.

Worth noting for this clonotype: Because the CDR3's place on the DNA is in doubt, the DNA is left out and the CDR3 is given as listed by TCRdb. The rearrangement joins TRBV7-6 to TRBJ2-1; TRBD1 was called by the table and not checked on the DNA. CDR1 is SGHVS, CDR2 FNYEAQ, per germline. The CDR3 length equals 15 residues, ends included. The CDR3 sequence is CASSPSGPAYNEQFF.

The table lists this clonotype with a few counts. This rearrangement joins TRBV6-5 to TRBJ2-6; D not resolved. Per the germline V gene, CDR1 is MNHEY and CDR2 is SVGAGI. The CDR3 totals 16 residues. The V end was cut by 0 bases, the J end by 0 bases, with 6 bases between. The CDR3 is CASSYSSLSGANVLTF. In DNA, the CDR3 is TGTGCCAGCAGTTACTCTTCCCTCTCTGGGGCCAACGTCCTGACTTTC.

This clonotype was counted only a few times. The V call is TRBV20-1, the J call TRBJ2-1, with D perhaps TRBD2 (6 bases). Germline lookup yields CDR1 DFQATT and CDR2 SNEGSKA (reference sequence). V gave up 0 bases and J gave up 0 bases, with 15 bases separating them. The CDR3 is 17 residues long. Written as DNA, the CDR3 is TGCAGTGCTAGAGATACCAGCGGGCTGAGCTCCTACAATGAGCAGTTCTTC. This codes for CSARDTSGLSSYNEQFF.

This clonotype was found a few times. This chain links TRBV11-1 with TRBJ2-7; the D gene is possibly TRBD1 (5 bases). In germline, CDR1 is SGHAT, CDR2 FQDESV (reference sequence). V was pared by 4 bases and J by 3 bases, with 10 bases between. The CDR3 is 13 amino acids. The CDR3: CASSSRVDYEQYF. The CDR3 bases are TGTGCCAGCAGCTCCAGGGTAGACTACGAGCAGTACTTC.

The V call is TRBV20-1, the J call TRBJ1-4, with D possibly being TRBD1 (5 bases). V was clipped by 1 base and J by 3 bases, with 12 bases between them. The CDR3 consists of 15 residues. Germline CDR1 and CDR2: DFQATT and SNEGSKA (reference sequence). CDR3 region: CSARGATASNEKLFF. DNA for the CDR3: TGCAGTGCTAGAGGAGCGACAGCATCTAATGAAAAACTGTTTTTT.

The gene calls are TRBV15 and TRBJ2-6, with D unclear. The germline V and J ends were trimmed by 0 bases and 4 bases, with 7 bases remaining between them. The CDR3 has 15 residues. Germline CDR1 and CDR2: LNHNV and YYDKDF (reference sequence). DNA for the CDR3: TGTGCCACCAGCAGAGATATCTCCGGGGCCAACGTCCTGACTTTC. Translation: CATSRDISGANVLTF.

The chain employs TRBV7-9 and TRBJ2-1; 8 nucleotides line up with TRBD2. The CDR3 runs 14 residues. Per the germline V gene, CDR1 is SEHNR and CDR2 is FQNEAQ (reference sequence). J lost 6 bases, V lost 4 bases, and 5 bases had no gene match. CDR3 region: CASSSGTRINEQFF. The CDR3 bases are TGTGCCAGCAGCTCCGGGACTAGGATCAATGAGCAGTTCTTC.

This clonotype has only a few counts. The gene calls are TRBV2 and TRBJ2-5; TRBD1 agrees at 10 bases. The CDR3 totals 15 residues. Trimming at V came to 5 bases and at J to 3 bases, leaving 6 bases not matched to a gene. Germline loops: CDR1 SNHLY, CDR2 FYNNEI. CDR3 in DNA: TGTGCCAGCAGTAGACAGGGGGCAGCGAAAGAGACCCAGTACTTC. This encodes CASSRQGAAKETQYF.

The V gene is TRBV4-2, the J gene TRBJ2-2; D may be TRBD2 (6 bases). V was trimmed by 2 bases and J by 6 bases, leaving 13 bases between them. The CDR3 totals 15 residues. CDR1 and CDR2 (germline): LGHNA, YNFKEQ. The CDR3 reads CASSQRRGVPGELFF. The CDR3 DNA is TGTGCCAGCAGCCAAAGACGCGGGGTTCCCGGGGAGCTGTTTTTT.

The chain links TRBV12-3 or TRBV12-4 to TRBJ2-1, with D unresolved. This CDR3 spans 15 amino acids. With 5 bases removed from V and 2 bases from J, the gap between germline ends came to 13 bases. CDR3 in DNA: TGTGCCAGCAGTCCGGACGGATCCCCCTACAATGAGCAGTTCTTC. It specifies CASSPDGSPYNEQFF.

The V gene is TRBV20-1, the J gene TRBJ2-2; no firm D call. The germline V and J ends were trimmed by 0 bases and 1 base, with 9 bases remaining between them. The CDR3 totals 15 residues. Germline V lookup: CDR1 DFQATT, CDR2 SNEGSKA (reference sequence). CDR3 amino acids: CSARDVALNTGELFF. The CDR3 DNA sequence: TGCAGTGCTAGAGACGTGGCGCTGAACACCGGGGAGCTGTTTTTT.

This clonotype was detected ten times or more. The chain uses TRBV4-2 and TRBJ1-6; tentatively, D is TRBD1 (6 bases). Per the germline V gene, CDR1 is LGHNA and CDR2 is YNFKEQ. The CDR3 is 15 amino acids. Trimming pared 7 bases from V and 8 bases from J, leaving 18 bases between. The CDR3 DNA sequence: TGTGCCAGCACCATGGGGGCTGAATCCCATTCACCCCTCCACTTT. Protein sequence: CASTMGAESHSPLHF.

This clonotype was counted a few times. This sequence joins TRBV20-1 and TRBJ2-2, with TRBD1 identical over 11 bases. The length of the CDR3 is 18 residues. Germline V lookup: CDR1 DFQATT, CDR2 SNEGSKA (reference sequence). After removal of 1 base from V and 7 bases from J, the junction contained 14 bases not matched to a gene. The CDR3 reads CSARVFSTGTGGFGELFF. The CDR3 nucleotides are TGCAGTGCTAGAGTCTTCAGTACCGGGACAGGGGGGTTCGGGGAGCTGTTTTTT.

This clonotype appeared many times. The chain combines TRBV14 with TRBJ2-7; 8 bases are a match to TRBD1. CDR1 is SGHDN and CDR2 is FVKESK in the germline V gene. The V segment lost 1 base and the J segment 1 base; nucleotides outside the gene matches: 3. The CDR3 is 15 amino acids. The CDR3 here is CASSQGTGFSYEQYF. The CDR3 coding sequence is TGTGCCAGCAGCCAAGGGACAGGGTTTTCCTACGAGCAGTACTTC. The entire variable domain, with the rest obtained from reference TRBV14 and TRBJ2-7, is as follows: EAGVTQFPSHSVIEKGQTVTLRCDPISGHDNLYWYRRVMGKEIKFLLHFVKESKQDESGMPNNRFLAERTGGTYSTLKVQPAELEDSGVYFCASSQGTGFSYEQYFGPGTRLTVT.

This clonotype was seen only a few times. J is TRBJ2-1 and V is TRBV7-9; TRBD2 agrees at 12 bases. CDR3 length: 17 amino acids. Germline lookup yields CDR1 SEHNR and CDR2 FQNEAQ (reference sequence). J was trimmed by 4 bases and V by 2 bases; bases with no gene match: 6. CDR3 coding DNA: TGTGCCAGCAGCTTAACTGGGACTAGCGGGTTTTACAATGAGCAGTTCTTC. This translates into CASSLTGTSGFYNEQFF.

The chain has TRBV20-1 and TRBJ1-5; no clear D. This CDR3 is 14 amino acids long. The ends were cut back, 0 bases at V and 3 bases at J, with 9 bases in the middle. Germline V CDR1 and CDR2: DFQATT, SNEGSKA (reference sequence). In DNA, the CDR3 is TGCAGTGCTAGAGATCGGGGAATCAATCAGCCCCAGCATTTT. Its protein product is CSARDRGINQPQHF.

The chain combines TRBV10-3 with TRBJ1-1; the D gene is possibly TRBD1 (5 bases). This CDR3 comprises 17 residues. Germline V gene lookup returns CDR1 ENHRY and CDR2 SYGVKD. V was trimmed by 2 bases and J by 1 base, leaving 17 bases between them. The CDR3 sequence is CAISEPRRVDKNTEAFF. CDR3 DNA sequence: TGTGCCATCAGTGAGCCCCGGCGGGTGGACAAGAACACTGAAGCTTTCTTT.

V is TRBV20-1 and J is TRBJ1-2; D ambiguous. The CDR3 is 12 amino acids. Germline V gene sequence: CDR1 DFQATT, CDR2 SNEGSKA (reference sequence). Trimming shortened V by 6 bases and J by 8 bases, and 16 bases separated the two germline ends. The CDR3 DNA reads TGCAGTGCGGTTCCAGCCCTCGGGGGCTACACCTTC. The encoded protein is CSAVPALGGYTF.

The chain carries TRBV6-5 and TRBJ2-5, with D hard to call. Trimming cost V 2 bases and J 5 bases, with 9 bases left between them. This CDR3 spans 13 amino acids. The V gene's germline CDR1 is MNHEY and CDR2 SVGAGI. CDR3 DNA sequence: TGTGCCAGCAGTTACCAACCCGGGGAGACCCAGTACTTC. Its protein is CASSYQPGETQYF.

The chain carries TRBV20-1 and TRBJ2-1, with TRBD2 matching 8 bases. The V gene's germline CDR1 is DFQATT and CDR2 SNEGSKA (reference sequence). The CDR3 sequence is 15 residues long. The ends lost 4 bases at V and 4 bases at J; junction bases unmatched: 9. The CDR3 spells CSAILTGLVYNEQFF. In DNA form, the CDR3 reads TGCAGTGCTATCCTCACGGGACTAGTGTACAATGAGCAGTTCTTC.

This clonotype has a handful of counts. In DNA, the CDR3 is TGTGCCAGCAATGGCGAGGCCCAGCATTTT. Its translation is CASNGEAQHF. V is TRBV27 and J is TRBJ1-5; D is undetermined. V was shortened by 7 bases and J by 11 bases, with 9 bases between the two germline ends. Germline CDR1 and CDR2: MNHEY and SMNVEV (reference sequence). The CDR3 spans 10 residues.

V and J are TRBV7-6 and TRBJ2-2; 9 nucleotides line up with TRBD1. Germline assignment: CDR1 SGHVS and CDR2 FNYEAQ. There are 16 residues in the CDR3. With 5 bases clipped from V and 3 bases from J, the junction kept 7 bases outside the gene matches. CDR3 loop: CASSQRTGVDTGELFF. The CDR3 bases are TGTGCCAGCAGCCAACGGACAGGGGTGGACACCGGGGAGCTGTTTTTT.

This sequence joins TRBV12-3 or TRBV12-4 and TRBJ2-2; 11 bases are shared with TRBD2. The CDR3 extends over 16 amino acids. J was trimmed by 3 bases and V by 5 bases; bases with no gene match: 5. CDR3 nucleotide sequence: TGTGCCAGCAGTACCCGGACTAGCGGGTACACCGGGGAGCTGTTTTTT. It codes for CASSTRTSGYTGELFF.

J is TRBJ2-3 and V is TRBV20-1, with D perhaps given as TRBD1 or TRBD2 (6 bases each). There are 13 residues in the CDR3. The V and J ends lost 1 base and 8 bases respectively, with 13 bases between them. The germline CDR1 and CDR2 sequences are DFQATT and SNEGSKA (reference sequence). The CDR3 region has the DNA TGCAGTGCTAGAGTAGGGGGGCTAGGTACGCAGTATTTT. Protein sequence: CSARVGGLGTQYF.